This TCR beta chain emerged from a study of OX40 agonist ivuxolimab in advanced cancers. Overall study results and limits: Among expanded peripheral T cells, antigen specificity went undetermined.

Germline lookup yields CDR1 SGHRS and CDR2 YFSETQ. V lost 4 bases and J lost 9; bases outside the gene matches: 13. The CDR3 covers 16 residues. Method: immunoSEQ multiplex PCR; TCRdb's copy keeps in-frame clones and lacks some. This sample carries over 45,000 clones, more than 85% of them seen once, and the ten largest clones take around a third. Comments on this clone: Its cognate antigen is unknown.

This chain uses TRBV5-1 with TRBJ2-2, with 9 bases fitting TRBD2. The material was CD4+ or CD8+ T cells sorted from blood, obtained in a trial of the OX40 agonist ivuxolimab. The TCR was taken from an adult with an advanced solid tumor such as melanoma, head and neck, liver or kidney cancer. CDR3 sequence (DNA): TGCGCCAGCAGCCCCGAGACTAGCGGACGGTTCCGGGAGCTGTTTTTT. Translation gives CASSPETSGRFRELFF.